Described below is a single T cell receptor (beta chain) sequence and its context. The CDR3 has 13 residues. Germline-derived CDR1 and CDR2 are SGDLS and YYNGEE. With 4 bases clipped from V and 3 bases from J, the junction kept 2 bases outside the gene matches. The data belong to a study of T cell responses to AZD1222 COVID-19 vaccine. The repertoire was sequenced with immunoSEQ multiplex PCR; TCRdb's copy has only in-frame clones and lacks some. This table holds 160,000 or so clones, over 75% found once. Sample: peripheral blood, taken on day 0 of AZD1222 vaccination. This receptor was taken from an adult in good health. This chain uses TRBV9 with TRBJ1-2; 8 bases align to TRBD1. The CDR3: CASSLQGDYGYTF. The CDR3 DNA follows: TGTGCCAGCAGCCTACAGGGGGACTATGGCTACACCTTC. Together with reference TRBV9 and TRBJ1-2, the CDR3 gives the full variable domain: DSGVTQTPKHLITATGQRVTLRCSPRSGDLSVYWYQQSLDQGLQFLIQYYNGEERAKGNILERFSAQQFPDLHSELNLSSLELGDSALYFCASSLQGDYGYTFGSGTRLTVV.